This T cell receptor beta chain was recovered during a study of T cell responses to AZD1222 COVID-19 vaccine. The study, taken as a whole, reports: After the peak T cell response, and only then, were repertoires sampled.

About this clone itself: Antigen specificity is unknown.

The CDR3 is 15 residues long. Trimming stripped 0 bases from V and 3 bases from J, with 12 bases between. Germline V gene sequence: CDR1 SGHRS, CDR2 YFSETQ. The assay was immunoSEQ multiplex PCR, and TCRdb's table has in-frame clones only and misses some. Here the sample spans around 190,000 clones, 90% to 95% being singletons. The sample here was peripheral blood, taken 28 days after the second AZD1222 dose. The receptor was derived from an adult who received the AZD1222 COVID-19 vaccine. V usage is TRBV5-1 and J usage is TRBJ1-2, with a weak D call TRBD1 (5 bases). In nucleotides, the CDR3 is TGCGCCAGCAGCTTGGGAAAAGGGACGGACTATGGCTACACCTTC. Translation: CASSLGKGTDYGYTF. The full variable domain, its missing parts supplied by reference TRBV5-1 and TRBJ1-2, is KAGVTQTPRYLIKTRGQQVTLSCSPISGHRSVSWYQQTPGQGLQFLFEYFSETQRNKGNFPGRFSGRQFSNSRSEMNVSTLELGDSALYLCASSLGKGTDYGYTFGSGTRLTVV.